These 15 T cell receptor beta chains originate from one sample sequenced in a study of blood T cell repertoires in COVID-19. TCRdb's copy holds only in-frame clones and misses some; the assay was immunoSEQ multiplex PCR. The sample carries 87,000 or so clones, roughly 86% recorded once. Sample: peripheral blood. The receptors derive from a middle-aged man with acute or convalescent COVID-19.

The chain couples TRBV7-2 to TRBJ1-3; the match to TRBD1 covers 11 bases. The J segment lost 3 bases and the V segment lost 3 bases, leaving 7 bases of the junction unmatched. The CDR3 totals 17 residues. Germline V gene lookup returns CDR1 SGHTA and CDR2 FQGNSA. The CDR3 loop reads CASSLDRGRSGGNTIYF. CDR3 bases: TGTGCCAGCAGCTTGGACAGGGGGCGCTCGGGTGGAAACACCATATATTTT.

V and J are TRBV5-5 and TRBJ2-7; 12 positions match TRBD2. V shed 0 bases, J shed 7 bases, and the junction held 2 bases outside the gene matches. Germline CDR1 is SGHKS and CDR2 is YYEKEE (reference sequence). CDR3 length equals 14 residues. The CDR3 DNA is TGTGCCAGCAGCTTGGCTAGCGGGAGGGTAGAGCAGTACTTC. This sequence encodes CASSLASGRVEQYF.

The gene calls are TRBV2 and TRBJ2-7; 10 positions agree with TRBD1. The CDR3 covers 14 residues. The trim removed 6 bases at V and 2 bases at J, leaving 4 bases unmatched. The germline V gene has CDR1 SNHLY and CDR2 FYNNEI. The CDR3 sequence: CASRGDRGAYEQYF. DNA of the CDR3: TGTGCCAGCAGGGGGGACAGGGGAGCCTACGAGCAGTACTTC.

This rearrangement joins TRBV6-1 to TRBJ1-2, with 7 bases lining up with TRBD1. V lost 3 bases, J lost 3 bases, and 7 bases stayed unmatched. Germline lookup yields CDR1 MNHNS and CDR2 SASEGT. This CDR3 has 15 residues. The CDR3 DNA reads TGTGCCAGCAGTGAGAGCAGGGGGAAGGACTATGGCTACACCTTC. Translation gives CASSESRGKDYGYTF.

This clone counts as large (0.1 to 1%). The chain uses TRBV3-1 (or the pseudogene TRBV3-2) and TRBJ1-1, with D possibly matching TRBD1 (6 bases). CDR1 and CDR2 (germline): LGHDT, YNNKEL (reference sequence). Between the trimmed V and J ends, which lost 0 bases and 11 bases, there was a span of 16 bases. CDR3 size: 14 residues. CDR3 sequence: CASSQDLGGYDAFF. As DNA, the CDR3 is TGTGCCAGCAGCCAAGATCTAGGGGGATATGATGCTTTCTTT.

This chain links TRBV5-1 with TRBJ1-1; 10 positions match TRBD1. The CDR3 covers 18 residues. CDR1 is SGHRS, CDR2 YFSETQ, per germline. V lost 2 bases to trimming and J lost 3 bases; unmatched junction nucleotides: 13. The CDR3 coding sequence is TGCGCCAGCAGCTTATGGGGACAGGGGATAATAGGTGACACTGAAGCTTTCTTT. Protein product: CASSLWGQGIIGDTEAFF. Supplemented by reference TRBV5-1 and TRBJ1-1, the full variable domain reads KAGVTQTPRYLIKTRGQQVTLSCSPISGHRSVSWYQQTPGQGLQFLFEYFSETQRNKGNFPGRFSGRQFSNSRSEMNVSTLELGDSALYLCASSLWGQGIIGDTEAFFGQGTRLTVV.

The chain uses TRBV7-9 and TRBJ2-5; TRBD1 matches 8 bases. J lost 5 bases, V lost 3 bases, and 20 bases had no gene match. Germline-derived CDR1 and CDR2 are SEHNR and FQNEAQ (reference sequence). This CDR3 region has 19 residues. This CDR3 reads CASSFPNPRQGSEVETQYF. CDR3 coding DNA: TGTGCCAGCAGCTTTCCCAACCCTCGACAGGGGAGTGAGGTGGAGACCCAGTACTTC.

The V call is TRBV24-1, the J call TRBJ2-1; 12 bases are shared with TRBD2. Germline V lookup: CDR1 KGHDR, CDR2 SFDVKD. The trim removed 5 bases at V and 9 bases at J, leaving 10 bases unmatched. The CDR3 has 16 residues. CDR3 bases: TGTGCCACCAGTGGACAGACTAGCGGGAGATCCCGTGAGCAGTTCTTC. It specifies CATSGQTSGRSREQFF.

The V and J genes are TRBV6-5 and TRBJ2-7; the match to TRBD1 covers 10 bases. Germline trimming cut 5 bases from V and 5 bases from J; bases unmatched to any gene: 9. This CDR3 is built from 15 residues. Germline V gives CDR1 MNHEY, CDR2 SVGAGI. The CDR3 DNA is TGTGCCAGCAGTCCCCCGACAGGGGGCATCCACGAGCAGTACTTC. Its protein product is CASSPPTGGIHEQYF.

The chain links TRBV6-5 to TRBJ2-7, with 9 bases matching TRBD1. The CDR3 is 14 amino acids. Germline values: CDR1 MNHEY, CDR2 SVGAGI. The junction had 9 bases not matched to a gene; V was cut back by 6 bases and J by 6 bases. As DNA, the CDR3 is TGTGCCAGCAGGCAACAGGGGGCGCCGGGCGAGCAGTACTTC. The encoded protein is CASRQQGAPGEQYF.

This clone was seen a handful of times. The chain couples TRBV5-6 to TRBJ2-7, with D possibly TRBD2 on 7 matching bases. Between the trimmed V and J ends, which lost 9 bases and 2 bases, there was a span of 21 bases. Germline lookup yields CDR1 SGHDT and CDR2 YYEEEE. This CDR3 is 15 amino acids long. Written as DNA, the CDR3 is TGTGCCACCTTACCCCGGAGGGGGGGCACCTACGAGCAGTACTTC. Encoded protein: CATLPRRGGTYEQYF.

V gene TRBV30 combines with J gene TRBJ2-7, with D perhaps matching TRBD1 (5 bases). CDR1 and CDR2 from the germline V gene are GTSNPN and SVGIG (reference sequence). There are 11 residues in the CDR3. Trimming pared 2 bases from V and 4 bases from J, leaving 6 bases between. CDR3 residues: CAWSPGYEQYF. Here the CDR3 DNA reads TGTGCCTGGAGTCCAGGGTACGAGCAGTACTTC.

The rearrangement uses TRBV19 and TRBJ1-1; D ambiguous. The germline V gene encodes CDR1 LNHDA and CDR2 SQIVND (reference sequence). The V gene lost 7 bases and the J gene lost 4 bases, with 10 bases spanning the gap. The CDR3 consists of 12 residues. The CDR3 reads CASTRGATEAFF. DNA of the CDR3: TGTGCCAGTACTCGCGGTGCCACTGAAGCTTTCTTT.

V gene TRBV4-3 combines with J gene TRBJ1-1; 12 bases map to TRBD1. The CDR3 is made up of 15 amino acids. The germline V gene encodes CDR1 LGHNA and CDR2 YSLEER. With 3 bases clipped from V and 10 bases from J, the junction kept 9 bases outside the gene matches. CDR3 loop: CASSQGGTGGARAFF. The CDR3 DNA reads as TGCGCCAGCAGCCAGGGTGGGACAGGGGGCGCGAGAGCTTTCTTT.

The chain uses TRBV5-5 and TRBJ2-1; 9 bases match TRBD2. Per the germline V gene, CDR1 is SGHKS and CDR2 is YYEKEE (reference sequence). V was pared by 2 bases and J by 14 bases, with 11 bases of the junction left unmatched. The CDR3 sequence is 14 residues long. CDR3 in DNA: TGTGCCAGCAGCTTCCGACTAGCGGCCGGGGGTAAGTTCTTC. Encoded protein: CASSFRLAAGGKFF. Drawing the rest from reference TRBV5-5 and TRBJ2-1, the complete variable domain is DAGVTQSPTHLIKTRGQQVTLRCSPISGHKSVSWYQQVLGQGPQFIFQYYEKEERGRGNFPDRFSARQFPNYSSELNVNALLLGDSALYLCASSFRLAAGGKFFGPGTRLTVL.